Below, 12 T cell receptor beta chains from the same sample are listed, as sequenced in a study of T cell responses to AZD1222 COVID-19 vaccine. Sequencing used immunoSEQ multiplex PCR; TCRdb keeps in-frame clones, though not all of them. The sample lists about 200,000 clones, roughly nine tenths occurring once. Sequenced here: peripheral blood, sampled 28 days after the second AZD1222 dose. Source of these receptors: an adult who received the AZD1222 COVID-19 vaccine.

The V gene is TRBV4-1, the J gene TRBJ1-4, with TRBD1 as a possible D gene (5 bases). Germline lookup yields CDR1 MGHRA and CDR2 YSYEKL. This CDR3 comprises 15 residues. With 0 bases removed from V and 7 bases from J, the gap between germline ends came to 12 bases. The CDR3 DNA reads TGCGCCAGCAGCCAAGAGGCCAAAGGGGTTGAAAAACTGTTTTTT. Its translation: CASSQEAKGVEKLFF.

This sequence joins TRBV7-2 and TRBJ2-7; no clear D gene. The V end was cut by 1 base, the J end by 7 bases, with 11 bases between. This CDR3 spans 13 amino acids. The germline CDR1 and CDR2 sequences are SGHTA and FQGNSA. The CDR3 coding sequence is TGTGCCAGCAGCTTAGGGCCACCCCCGGAGCAGTACTTC. It encodes CASSLGPPPEQYF.

This clone was observed once. The CDR3: CASSQEPLAGGYEQYF. Written as DNA, the CDR3 is TGTGCCAGCAGCCAAGAACCACTAGCGGGAGGATACGAGCAGTACTTC. This rearrangement joins TRBV3-1 (or the pseudogene TRBV3-2) to TRBJ2-7; TRBD2 matches 12 bases. CDR3 length equals 16 residues. Germline CDR1 and CDR2: LGHDT and YNNKEL (reference sequence). With V trimmed by 0 bases and J by 4 bases, 4 bases remained unmatched.

This clone was counted a few times. This CDR3 is CASSPGNRVSRSSYEQYF. DNA for the CDR3: TGTGCCAGCAGCCCAGGGAACAGGGTATCCCGGAGCTCCTACGAGCAGTACTTC. The chain has TRBV28 and TRBJ2-7, with D possibly matching TRBD1 (6 bases). Trimming shortened V by 6 bases and J by 0 bases, and 24 bases separated the two germline ends. The CDR3 loop spans 18 amino acids. Germline CDR1 is MDHEN and CDR2 is SYDVKM.

The J gene is TRBJ2-7, the V gene TRBV5-8; 7 bases align to TRBD1. V dropped 4 bases and J dropped 0; count of bases not matched to a gene: 4. Germline V lookup: CDR1 SGHTS, CDR2 YDEGEE. This CDR3 has 14 amino acids. The CDR3 DNA reads as TGTGCCAGCAGCCGACAGGGCTACTCCTACGAGCAGTACTTC. This sequence encodes CASSRQGYSYEQYF.

The chain links TRBV28 to TRBJ1-2, with 7 positions matching TRBD1. The CDR3 sequence is 13 residues long. The V gene end was trimmed by 10 bases and the J gene end by 4 bases; junction bases not matched to a gene: 9. Germline CDR1 is MDHEN and CDR2 is SYDVKM. In DNA, the CDR3 is TGTGCCATCACCCCGGACAGGACCTATGGCTACACCTTC. This translates into CAITPDRTYGYTF.

This rearrangement joins TRBV3-1 (or the pseudogene TRBV3-2) to TRBJ2-7; 7 nucleotides agree with TRBD2. With V trimmed by 5 bases and J by 2 bases, 6 bases remained unmatched. The germline CDR1 and CDR2 sequences are LGHDT and YNNKEL (reference sequence). The CDR3 runs 14 residues. The CDR3 spells CASSSGTITYEQYF. As DNA, the CDR3 is TGTGCCAGCAGCTCGGGGACTATTACCTACGAGCAGTACTTC.

This rearrangement joins TRBV6-6 to TRBJ1-6, with a weak D call TRBD1 (5 bases). V lost 6 bases, J lost 4 bases, and 16 bases lay in between. The CDR3 is made up of 16 amino acids. Germline V gene lookup returns CDR1 MNHNY and CDR2 SVGAGI (reference sequence). The CDR3 nucleotides read TGTGCCAGCAGCCTTTCGGGGGTCCGTTATAATTCACCCCTCCACTTT. Protein: CASSLSGVRYNSPLHF.

This rearrangement joins TRBV2 to TRBJ2-1; the D is unclear. The CDR3 is 14 amino acids. CDR1 is SNHLY, CDR2 FYNNEI, per germline. Trimming stripped 8 bases from V and 8 bases from J, with 19 bases between. CDR3 sequence: CASRVDPYRDEQFF. The DNA for the CDR3 is TGTGCCAGCCGGGTGGACCCTTATAGGGATGAGCAGTTCTTC.

Of note for this clone: One end of the junction fails to match germline, which may point to a read error. The chain carries TRBV13 and TRBJ2-1; TRBD2 is a possible D gene (5 bases). CDR3 length: 15 amino acids. Germline loops: CDR1 PRHDT, CDR2 FYEKMQ (reference sequence). The CDR3 nucleotides are TGTGCCAGCAGCCTGGGGAGTGTTTCCTTCAATGAGCAGTTCTTC. Translation: CASSLGSVSFNEQFF.

Turning to this clone: The identical CDR3 is also encoded by other nucleotide sequences in the sample. The chain carries TRBV11-1 and TRBJ1-1; no firm D call. V dropped 1 base and J dropped 0 bases, with 6 bases sitting between them. Germline V lookup: CDR1 SGHAT, CDR2 FQDESV (reference sequence). This CDR3 is 14 amino acids long. CDR3 sequence: CASSLDILNTEAFF. The CDR3 DNA sequence: TGTGCCAGCAGCTTAGATATACTGAACACTGAAGCTTTCTTT.

The rearrangement uses TRBV7-2 and TRBJ2-1; TRBD2 agrees at 11 bases. Germline CDR1 reads SGHTA; CDR2 reads FQGNSA. This CDR3 region has 17 residues. V was pared by 4 bases and J by 3 bases, with 8 bases of the junction left unmatched. CDR3 nucleotide sequence: TGTGCCAGCAGCTCCGCACTAGCGGGAGCCCACTACAATGAGCAGTTCTTC. It specifies CASSSALAGAHYNEQFF.